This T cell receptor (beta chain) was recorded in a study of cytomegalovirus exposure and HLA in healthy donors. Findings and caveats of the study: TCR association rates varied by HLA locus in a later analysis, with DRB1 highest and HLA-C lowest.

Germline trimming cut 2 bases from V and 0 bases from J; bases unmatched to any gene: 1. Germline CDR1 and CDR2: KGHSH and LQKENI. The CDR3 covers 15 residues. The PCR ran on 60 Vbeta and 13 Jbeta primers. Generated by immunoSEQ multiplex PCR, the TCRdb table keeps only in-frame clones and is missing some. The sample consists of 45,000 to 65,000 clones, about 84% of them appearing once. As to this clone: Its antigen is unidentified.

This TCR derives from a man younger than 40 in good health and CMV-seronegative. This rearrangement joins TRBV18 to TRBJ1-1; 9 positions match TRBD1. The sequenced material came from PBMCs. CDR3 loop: CASSPGQGLNTEAFF. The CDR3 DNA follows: TGTGCCAGCTCACCAGGACAGGGGCTGAACACTGAAGCTTTCTTT.